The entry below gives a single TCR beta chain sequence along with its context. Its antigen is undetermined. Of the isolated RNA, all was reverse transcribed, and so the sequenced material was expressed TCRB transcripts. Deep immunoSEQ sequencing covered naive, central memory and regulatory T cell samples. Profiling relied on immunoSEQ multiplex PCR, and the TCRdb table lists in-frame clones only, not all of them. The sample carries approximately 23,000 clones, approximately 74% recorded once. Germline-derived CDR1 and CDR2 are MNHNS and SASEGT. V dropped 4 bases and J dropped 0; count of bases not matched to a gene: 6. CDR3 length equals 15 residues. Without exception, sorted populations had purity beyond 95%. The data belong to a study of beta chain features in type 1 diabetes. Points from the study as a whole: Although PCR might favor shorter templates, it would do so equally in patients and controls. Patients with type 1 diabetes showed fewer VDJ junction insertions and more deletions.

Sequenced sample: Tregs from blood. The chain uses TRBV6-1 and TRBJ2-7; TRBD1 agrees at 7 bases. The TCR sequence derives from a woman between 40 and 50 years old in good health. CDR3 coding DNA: TGTGCCAGCAGTGTCAGGACAGGAGGCTCCTACGAGCAGTACTTC. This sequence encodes CASSVRTGGSYEQYF.